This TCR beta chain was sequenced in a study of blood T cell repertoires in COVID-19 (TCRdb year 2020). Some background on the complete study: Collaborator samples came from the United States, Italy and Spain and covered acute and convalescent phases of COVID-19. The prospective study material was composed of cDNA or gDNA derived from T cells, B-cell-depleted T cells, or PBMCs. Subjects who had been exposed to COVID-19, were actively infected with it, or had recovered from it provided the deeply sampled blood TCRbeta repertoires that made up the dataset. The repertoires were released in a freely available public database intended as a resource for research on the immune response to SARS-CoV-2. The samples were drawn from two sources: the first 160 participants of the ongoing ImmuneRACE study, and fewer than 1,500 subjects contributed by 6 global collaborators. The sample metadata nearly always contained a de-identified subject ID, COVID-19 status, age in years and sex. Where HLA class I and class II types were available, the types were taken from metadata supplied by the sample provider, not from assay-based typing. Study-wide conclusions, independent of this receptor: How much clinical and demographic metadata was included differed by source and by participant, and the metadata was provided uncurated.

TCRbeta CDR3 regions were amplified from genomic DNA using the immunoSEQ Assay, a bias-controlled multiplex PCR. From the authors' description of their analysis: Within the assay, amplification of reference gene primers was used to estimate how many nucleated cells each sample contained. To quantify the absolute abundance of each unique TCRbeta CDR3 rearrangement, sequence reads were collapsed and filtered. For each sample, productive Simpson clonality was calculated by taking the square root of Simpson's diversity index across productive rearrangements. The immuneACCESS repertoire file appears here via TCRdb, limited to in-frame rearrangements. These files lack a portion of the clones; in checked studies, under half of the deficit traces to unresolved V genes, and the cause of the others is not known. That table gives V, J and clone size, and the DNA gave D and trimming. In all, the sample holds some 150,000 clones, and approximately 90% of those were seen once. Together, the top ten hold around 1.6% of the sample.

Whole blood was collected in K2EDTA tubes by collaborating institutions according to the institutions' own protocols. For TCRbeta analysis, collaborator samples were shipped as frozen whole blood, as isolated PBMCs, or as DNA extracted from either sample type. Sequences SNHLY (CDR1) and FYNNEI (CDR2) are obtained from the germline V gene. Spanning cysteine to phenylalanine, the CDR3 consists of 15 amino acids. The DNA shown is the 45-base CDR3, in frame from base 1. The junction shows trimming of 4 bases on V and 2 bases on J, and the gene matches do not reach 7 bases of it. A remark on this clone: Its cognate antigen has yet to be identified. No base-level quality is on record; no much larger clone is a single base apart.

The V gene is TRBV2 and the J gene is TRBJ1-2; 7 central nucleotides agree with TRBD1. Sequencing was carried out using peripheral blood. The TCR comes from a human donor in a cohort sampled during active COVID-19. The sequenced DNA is TGTGCCAGCAGTGGATACAGGGGACCCAACTATGGCTACACCTTC. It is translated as CASSGYRGPNYGYTF.